These 14 T cell receptor beta chains came from one sample sequenced in a study of long-term antiretroviral therapy in people with HIV. Researchers report immunoSEQ v3.0 was run at survey level. Clones were sequenced by immunoSEQ multiplex PCR, and TCRdb holds only the in-frame ones, with some missing. The sample records roughly 3,500 clones, more than 70% being singletons. Sequencing was performed on unsorted PBMCs, taken 0.3 years after starting antiretroviral therapy. These receptors were taken from a woman between 50 and 59 years old with HIV.

The gene calls are TRBV30 and TRBJ2-5; 10 bases are a match to TRBD2. Unmatched junction bases numbered 6, after V lost 3 bases and J lost 5 bases. The germline V gene has CDR1 GTSNPN and CDR2 SVGIG (reference sequence). The CDR3 sequence is 14 residues long. This CDR3 is CAWSKGLAIETQYF. The DNA of the CDR3 is TGTGCCTGGAGCAAGGGACTAGCGATTGAGACCCAGTACTTC. Together with reference TRBV30 and TRBJ2-5, the CDR3 gives the full variable domain: SQTIHQWPATLVQPVGSPLSLECTVEGTSNPNLYWYRQAAGRGLQLLFYSVGIGQISSEVPQNLSASRPQDRQFILSSKKLLLSDSGFYLCAWSKGLAIETQYFGPGTRLLVL.

The genes are TRBV2 and TRBJ1-1; no reliable D call. Trimming removed 4 bases at V and 7 bases at J, with 4 bases between. CDR3 length equals 10 residues. Germline loops: CDR1 SNHLY, CDR2 FYNNEI. Written as DNA, the CDR3 is TGTGCCAGCAGTGTAAGTGAAGCTTTCTTT. This sequence encodes CASSVSEAFF.

In this sample, this clone turned up a few times. The chain combines TRBV7-9 with TRBJ2-3, with unresolved D. The germline V gene encodes CDR1 SEHNR and CDR2 FQNEAQ (reference sequence). V gave up 1 base and J gave up 2 bases, with 7 bases separating them. The CDR3 is made up of 14 amino acids. The CDR3 nucleotides read TGTGCCAGCAGCTTAGTTTTCTCCACAGATACGCAGTATTTT. As protein: CASSLVFSTDTQYF.

This chain uses TRBV9 with TRBJ1-2, with 7 bases identical to TRBD1. Germline-derived CDR1 and CDR2 are SGDLS and YYNGEE. V was pared by 0 bases and J by 8 bases, with 13 bases of the junction left unmatched. The CDR3 sequence is 16 residues long. CDR3 residues: CASSVGGTVGPRGYTF. DNA of the CDR3: TGTGCCAGCAGCGTAGGAGGGACAGTAGGCCCACGGGGCTACACCTTC.

The V gene is TRBV27, the J gene TRBJ1-6, with D hard to call. Germline V CDR1 and CDR2: MNHEY, SMNVEV (reference sequence). This CDR3 comprises 13 residues. Trimming removed 5 bases from V and 4 bases from J, with 6 bases in between. The CDR3 region is CASSPGYNSPLHF. DNA for the CDR3: TGTGCCAGCAGTCCAGGTTATAATTCACCCCTCCACTTT.

V is TRBV4-3 and J is TRBJ1-1; D unresolved. Germline V lookup: CDR1 LGHNA, CDR2 YSLEER. Trimming removed 6 bases from V and 0 bases from J, with 14 bases in between. CDR3 length equals 15 residues. The CDR3 nucleotides read TGCGCCAGCAGTGGGCATGAAAATATGAACACTGAAGCTTTCTTT. Its protein is CASSGHENMNTEAFF.

This sequence joins TRBV6-6 and TRBJ1-1; no clear D gene. Trimming took off 2 bases at V and 4 bases at J, with 14 bases between the two ends. CDR3 length: 15 residues. The germline gives CDR1 MNHNY, CDR2 SVGAGI (reference sequence). Here the CDR3 reads CASSYGKARTTEAFF. In DNA, the CDR3 is TGTGCCAGCAGTTACGGTAAGGCCCGGACCACTGAAGCTTTCTTT.

This clone is a singleton in its sample. The chain joins TRBV7-8 to TRBJ1-1; TRBD1 is a possible D gene (6 bases). The CDR3 runs to 15 residues. V lost 3 bases and J 3 bases, leaving 14 bases between the germline ends. CDR1 and CDR2 from the germline V gene are SGHVS and FQNEAQ. In DNA, the CDR3 is TGTGCCAGCAGCTTGGGGGCGGGGGGGGACACTGAAGCTTTCTTT. Translated: CASSLGAGGDTEAFF.

V usage is TRBV19 and J usage is TRBJ2-7; D is unresolved. This CDR3 region has 14 residues. The germline gives CDR1 LNHDA, CDR2 SQIVND (reference sequence). V lost 4 bases and J 5 bases, leaving 15 bases between the germline ends. The CDR3 nucleotides read TGTGCCAGTAGTAGCCGTGGCCCGGACCACGAGCAGTACTTC. Its translation is CASSSRGPDHEQYF.

This clone was found a few times. V and J are TRBV10-1 and TRBJ2-7; perhaps TRBD1 as D (6 bases). The V gene's germline CDR1 is WNHNN and CDR2 SYGVQD (reference sequence). The CDR3 has 19 amino acids. Trimming shortened V by 0 bases and J by 8 bases, and 29 bases separated the two germline ends. CDR3 loop: CASSESSQVSLRWGLKQYF. CDR3 nucleotides: TGCGCCAGCAGTGAGTCGAGCCAGGTAAGCTTAAGGTGGGGGCTTAAGCAGTACTTC.

V usage is TRBV27 and J usage is TRBJ2-5; D possibly corresponds to TRBD2 (5 bases). Germline CDR1 and CDR2: MNHEY and SMNVEV (reference sequence). The length of the CDR3 is 13 residues. V lost 6 bases and J lost 3, with 11 bases in between. In nucleotides, the CDR3 is TGTGCCAGCAGCGGATGGCGGGAAGAGACCCAGTACTTC. Translated, it gives CASSGWREETQYF.

The gene calls are TRBV11-2 and TRBJ2-3; weak D call: TRBD1 (6 bases). There are 16 residues in the CDR3. V lost 5 bases to trimming and J lost 0 bases, with 15 bases between them. Germline V gives CDR1 SGHAT, CDR2 FQNNGV. The chain's CDR3 is CASSARGQKSTDTQYF. The CDR3 region has the DNA TGTGCCAGCAGCGCGAGAGGACAGAAGAGCACAGATACGCAGTATTTT.

This clone has only one observation. This chain uses TRBV6-1 with TRBJ2-7, with D perhaps given as TRBD1 or TRBD2 (5 bases each). Germline V gene sequence: CDR1 MNHNS, CDR2 SASEGT. V was trimmed by 5 bases and J by 0 bases, leaving 8 bases between them. This CDR3 spans 13 amino acids. CDR3: CASSSGASYEQYF. The CDR3, as DNA: TGTGCCAGCAGTTCCGGGGCCTCCTACGAGCAGTACTTC.

The CDR3 loop reads CASSELLDGGSTQYF. The CDR3 nucleotides read TGCGCCAGCAGTGAGTTGTTGGATGGGGGATCTACGCAGTATTTT. The V and J genes are TRBV10-1 and TRBJ2-3, with D possibly called TRBD1 or TRBD2 (5 bases each). The CDR3 sequence is 15 residues long. The V gene's germline CDR1 is WNHNN and CDR2 SYGVQD (reference sequence). V was trimmed by 1 base and J by 8 bases, leaving 16 bases between them.